The present TCR beta chain was sequenced within a study of T cells expressing NK-cell markers (dated by TCRdb to about 2020). General notes on the study: Three sorted T-cell subsets (CD3+CD56+NKG2C+, CD3+CD56+NKG2C- and CD3+CD56-NKG2C+) from several donors had their TCR beta-chain repertoires profiled. Seven of the eight sequenced donors were HCMV-seropositive and one was HCMV-seronegative. All eight donors whose samples were sequenced were randomly selected healthy volunteers, three of them men and five women. Sequencing of the libraries produced 2 x 150 bp reads on Illumina HiSeq 2000/2500, MiSeq or NextSeq.

Points the paper makes about the study in general: Whether the expanded NKG2C-expressing T cell clones were specific for HCMV antigens was left unclear. In 5 to 7 donors, the dominant CD3+CD56+NKG2C+ clonotypes ranked among the top 10 CD8+ clonotypes, making up 1.0-7.0% of CD8+ T cells. Those dominant clonotypes were again the most abundant among CD3+CD56-NKG2C+ cells in a handful of donors, at about 28.3-65%.

A remark on this clonotype: The clone's antigen remains unknown.

To determine HCMV serostatus, a commercial ELISA kit was used to detect HCMV-specific IgG in serum. Peripheral blood mononuclear cells were isolated from blood by Ficoll density gradient centrifugation. Sequencing was carried out with an Illumina HiSeq 2000. 5'RACE template switching, by which a universal primer site and unique molecular identifiers were added, was used to make TCR beta cDNA libraries. Synthesis of cDNA was primed from the TCR beta constant segment and was followed by two consecutive PCR amplification steps. On the study's bioinformatics: Reads were demultiplexed and grouped by UMI with MIGEC, and clonotypes were assembled and quantified with MiTCR. To exclude erroneous sequences, only TCR cDNA sequences supported by at least two reads were retained. The tcR package was used for downstream repertoire analysis, and clonotypes were matched between fractions using CDR3 nucleotide sequence together with V segment. VDJmatch was used to annotate antigen specificity against VDJdb, with one amino acid substitution allowed in CDR3. TCRdb reprocessed the raw reads; every CDR3 protein sequence is a single record, and DNA is not supplied. TCRdb assigned the V and J calls; the authors' analysis was not used. This sample's records show about 180,000 distinct CDR3 sequences. The ten most abundant clones make up around a sixth of the sample.

The germline V gene encodes CDR1 DFQATT and CDR2 SNEGSKA (reference sequence). The CDR3 starts with the cysteine, ends with the phenylalanine, and has 14 residues. No DNA is listed. The source of this sequence is a woman between 18 and 70 years old in good health. The sequenced sample consisted of blood T cells: a sorted CD56 or NKG2C T cell subset, CD4+ or CD8+ T cells, or bulk PBMC T cells (not recorded which). The chain is encoded by TRBV20-1 joined to TRBJ1-1; TCRdb returns TRBD1, unconfirmable since there is no DNA. The CDR3 in this case is CSAPRQGADTEAFF.